Presented here are 5 T cell receptor delta chains from one specimen sequenced in a study of γδ T cells in repeated Plasmodium falciparum infection. Gammadelta T cells were flow-sorted from PBMC into Vgamma9/Vdelta2+ and Vdelta2-negative populations for bulk analysis. TCRdb re-called clones from the multiplex PCR reads via CATT. The sample holds 70,000 to 95,000 delta-chain clones, 1.4% seen once. Material: gamma-delta T cells from blood. Source of these receptors: a pool of human donors (malaria-infected and uninfected, not separated).

Concerning this clone: This DNA's translation and the protein TCRdb lists, from a much larger clone, do not match at residue 10, likely due to a read error; the protein shown is translated from the DNA. This chain joins TRDV2 and TRDJ3; the D gene is possibly TRDD3 (5 bases). Since TCRdb gives no J gene, matching the DNA to germline was used here to assign it. The CDR3 consists of 22 residues. V lost 0 bases and J lost 1, with 24 bases in between. Germline V gene data show CDR1 as GEAIGNYY and CDR2 as EKD. The CDR3, as DNA: TGTGCCTGTGACACCGTTACGATAGGGGGTACGCAAGGGTCCTGGGACACCCGACAGATGTTTTTC. Translation gives CACDTVTIGGTQGSWDTRQMFF.

This clone was counted many times. CDR3 sequence reads: CALGEFYKLRWGILEDKLIF. Here the CDR3 DNA reads TGTGCTCTTGGGGAGTTCTATAAACTACGATGGGGGATACTAGAGGATAAACTCATCTTT. V usage is TRDV1 and J usage is TRDJ1, with 10 nucleotides matching TRDD3. Germline values: CDR1 TSWWSYY, CDR2 QGS. The CDR3 covers 20 residues. The V gene end was trimmed by 3 bases and the J gene end by 5 bases; junction bases not matched to a gene: 21.

With respect to this clone: The amino acid sequence in TCRdb belongs to a much larger clone and departs from this DNA's translation at residue 9, likely a sequencing read error; the sequence shown is translated from the DNA. The gene calls are TRDV2 and TRDJ1; maybe TRDD3 (6 bases). Per germline, CDR1 GEAIGNYY and CDR2 EKD. Between the trimmed V and J ends, which lost 2 bases and 0 bases, there was a span of 27 bases. The CDR3 extends over 20 amino acids. The CDR3 DNA reads TGTGCCTGTGACAGACTGCTGGGGAATTCGCTAGACCGACACACCGATAAACTCATCTTT. Protein product: CACDRLLGNSLDRHTDKLIF.

This clone came up a few times. Since a much larger clone is just one base distant, this may be a read error. This rearrangement joins TRDV2 to TRDJ3; TRDD3 agrees at 13 bases. TCRdb gives no J gene; it was assigned here by matching the DNA to germline. The CDR3 extends over 20 amino acids. V lost 1 base to trimming and J lost 0 bases; unmatched junction nucleotides: 5. Germline CDR1 GEAIGNYY, CDR2 EKD. The CDR3 DNA reads as TGTGCCTGTGACACGTACTGGGGGATACGCGACTCCTGGGACACCCGACAGATGTTTTTC. This translates into CACDTYWGIRDSWDTRQMFF.

Note on this clone: Translating this DNA gives a protein that differs at residue 18 from the TCRdb one, which belongs to a much larger clone; a read error is likely, and the protein shown is this translation. The rearrangement joins TRDV1 to TRDJ1, with 12 bases fitting TRDD3. The J gene was not available in TCRdb and was assigned here by matching the DNA to germline segments. In germline, CDR1 is TSWWSYY, CDR2 QGS. The V and J ends lost 1 base and 0 bases, in that order; junction bases with no gene match: 24. The length of the CDR3 is 24 residues. CDR3 region: CALGEPTFFCPNWGIPCHTDKLIF. CDR3 DNA sequence: TGTGCTCTTGGGGAACCCACCTTTTTCTGTCCTAACTGGGGGATACCCTGCCACACCGATAAACTCATCTTT.